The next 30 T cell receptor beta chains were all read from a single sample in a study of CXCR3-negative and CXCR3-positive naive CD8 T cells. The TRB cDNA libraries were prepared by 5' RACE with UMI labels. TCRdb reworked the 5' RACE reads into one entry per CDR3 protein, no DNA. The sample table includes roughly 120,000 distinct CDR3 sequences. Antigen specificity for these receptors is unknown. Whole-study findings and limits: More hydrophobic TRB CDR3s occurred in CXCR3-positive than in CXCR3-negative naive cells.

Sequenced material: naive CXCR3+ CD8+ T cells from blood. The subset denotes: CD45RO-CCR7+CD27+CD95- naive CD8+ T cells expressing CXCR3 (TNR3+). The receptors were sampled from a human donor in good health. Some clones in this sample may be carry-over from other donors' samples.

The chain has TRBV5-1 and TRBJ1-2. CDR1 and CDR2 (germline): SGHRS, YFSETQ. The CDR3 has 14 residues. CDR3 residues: CASSLRDADSGYTF. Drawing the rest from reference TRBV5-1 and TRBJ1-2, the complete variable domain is KAGVTQTPRYLIKTRGQQVTLSCSPISGHRSVSWYQQTPGQGLQFLFEYFSETQRNKGNFPGRFSGRQFSNSRSEMNVSTLELGDSALYLCASSLRDADSGYTFGSGTRLTVV.

CDR3 loop: CATSRDQDNSPLHF. This chain joins TRBV15 and TRBJ1-6. The CDR3 loop spans 14 amino acids. Germline V gives CDR1 LNHNV, CDR2 YYDKDF (reference sequence). Complete variable domain (other parts from reference TRBV15 and TRBJ1-6): DAMVIQNPRYQVTQFGKPVTLSCSQTLNHNVMYWYQQKSSQAPKLLFHYYDKDFNNEADTPDNFQSRRPNTSFCFLDIRSPGLGDTAMYLCATSRDQDNSPLHFGNGTRLTVT.

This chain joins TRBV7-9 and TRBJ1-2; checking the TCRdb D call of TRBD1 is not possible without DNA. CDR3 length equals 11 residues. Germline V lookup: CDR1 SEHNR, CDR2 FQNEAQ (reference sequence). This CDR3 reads CASRSGAGYTF. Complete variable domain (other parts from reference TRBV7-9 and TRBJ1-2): DTGVSQNPRHKITKRGQNVTFRCDPISEHNRLYWYRQTLGQGPEFLTYFQNEAQLEKSRLLSDRFSAERPKGSFSTLEIQRTEQGDSAMYLCASRSGAGYTFGSGTRLTVV.

CDR3 sequence reads: CASSLRGRSHTDTQYF. The chain is built from TRBV28 and TRBJ2-3; TCRdb's assignment of TRBD1 cannot be checked, as there is no DNA. Germline assignment: CDR1 MDHEN and CDR2 SYDVKM. This CDR3 region has 16 residues.

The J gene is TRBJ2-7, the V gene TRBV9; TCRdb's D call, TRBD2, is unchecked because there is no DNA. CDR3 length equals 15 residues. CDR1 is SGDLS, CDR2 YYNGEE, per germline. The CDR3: CASSPEGAGSYEQYF.

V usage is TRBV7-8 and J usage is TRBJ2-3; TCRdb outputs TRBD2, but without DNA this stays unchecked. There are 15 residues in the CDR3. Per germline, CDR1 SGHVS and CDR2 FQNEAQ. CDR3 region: CASSLAAGITDTQYF.

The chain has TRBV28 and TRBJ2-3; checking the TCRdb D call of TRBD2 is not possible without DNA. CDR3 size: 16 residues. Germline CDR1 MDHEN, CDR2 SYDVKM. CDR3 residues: CASSTQIATSTDTQYF. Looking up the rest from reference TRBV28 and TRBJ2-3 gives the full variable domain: DVKVTQSSRYLVKRTGEKVFLECVQDMDHENMFWYRQDPGLGLRLIYFSYDVKMKEKGDIPEGYSVSREKKERFSLILESASTNQTSMYLCASSTQIATSTDTQYFGPGTRLTVL.

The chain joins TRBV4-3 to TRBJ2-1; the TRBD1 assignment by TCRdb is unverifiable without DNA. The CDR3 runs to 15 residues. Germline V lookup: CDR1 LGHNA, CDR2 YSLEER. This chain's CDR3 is CASSLRQDPYNEQFF.

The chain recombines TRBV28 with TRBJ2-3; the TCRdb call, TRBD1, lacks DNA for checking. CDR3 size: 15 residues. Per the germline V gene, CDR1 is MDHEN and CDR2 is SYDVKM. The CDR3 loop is CASSSGTGGTPGQYF. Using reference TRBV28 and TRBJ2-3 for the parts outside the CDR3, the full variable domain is DVKVTQSSRYLVKRTGEKVFLECVQDMDHENMFWYRQDPGLGLRLIYFSYDVKMKEKGDIPEGYSVSREKKERFSLILESASTNQTSMYLCASSSGTGGTPGQYFGPGTRLTVL.

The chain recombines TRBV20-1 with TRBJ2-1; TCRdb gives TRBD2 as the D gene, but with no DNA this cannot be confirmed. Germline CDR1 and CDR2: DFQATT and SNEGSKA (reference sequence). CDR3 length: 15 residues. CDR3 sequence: CSATSAGGNYNEQFF.

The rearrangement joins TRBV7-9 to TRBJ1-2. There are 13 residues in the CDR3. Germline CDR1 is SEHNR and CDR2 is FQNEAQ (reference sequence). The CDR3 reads CASSLEDDYGYTF.

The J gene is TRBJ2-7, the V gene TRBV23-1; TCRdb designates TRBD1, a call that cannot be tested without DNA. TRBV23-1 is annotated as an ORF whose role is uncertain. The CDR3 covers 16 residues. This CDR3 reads CASSQPNRDRDYEQYF.

The CDR3 here is CASSLDRVTEAFF. The rearrangement uses TRBV12-3 or TRBV12-4 and TRBJ1-1; TCRdb calls TRBD1, which cannot be checked without DNA. There are 13 residues in the CDR3.

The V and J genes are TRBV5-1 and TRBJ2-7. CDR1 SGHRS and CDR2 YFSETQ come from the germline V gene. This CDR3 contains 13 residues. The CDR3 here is CASRIGQPYEQYF. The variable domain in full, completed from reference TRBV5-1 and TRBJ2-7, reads KAGVTQTPRYLIKTRGQQVTLSCSPISGHRSVSWYQQTPGQGLQFLFEYFSETQRNKGNFPGRFSGRQFSNSRSEMNVSTLELGDSALYLCASRIGQPYEQYFGPGTRLTVT.

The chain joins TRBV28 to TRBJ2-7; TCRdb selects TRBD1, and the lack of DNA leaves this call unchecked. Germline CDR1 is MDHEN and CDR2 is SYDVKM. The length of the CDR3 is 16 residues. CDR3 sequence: CASSPTGTLPAYEQYF.

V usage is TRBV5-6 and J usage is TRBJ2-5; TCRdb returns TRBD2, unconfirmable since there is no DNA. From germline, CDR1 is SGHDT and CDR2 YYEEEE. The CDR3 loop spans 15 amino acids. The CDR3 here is CASIRLAGALETQYF.

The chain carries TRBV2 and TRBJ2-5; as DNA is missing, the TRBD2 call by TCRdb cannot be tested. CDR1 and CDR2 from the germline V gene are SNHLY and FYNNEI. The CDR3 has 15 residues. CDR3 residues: CASSATSGIGETQYF.

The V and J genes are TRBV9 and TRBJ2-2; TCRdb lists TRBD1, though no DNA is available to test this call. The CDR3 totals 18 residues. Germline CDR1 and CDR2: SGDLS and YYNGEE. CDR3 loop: CASSVATGTPTNTGELFF.

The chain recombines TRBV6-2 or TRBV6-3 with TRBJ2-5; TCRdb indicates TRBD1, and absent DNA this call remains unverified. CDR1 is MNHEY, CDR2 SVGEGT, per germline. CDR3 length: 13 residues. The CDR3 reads CASSYVKAAAQYF.

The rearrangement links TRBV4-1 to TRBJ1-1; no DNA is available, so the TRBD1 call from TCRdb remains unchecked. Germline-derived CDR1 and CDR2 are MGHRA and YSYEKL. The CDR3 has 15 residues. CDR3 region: CASSQPEQGNTEAFF.

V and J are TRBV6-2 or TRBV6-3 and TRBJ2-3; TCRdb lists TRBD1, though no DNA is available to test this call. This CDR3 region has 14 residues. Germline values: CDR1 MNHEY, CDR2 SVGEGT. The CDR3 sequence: CASSWTGFTDTQYF.

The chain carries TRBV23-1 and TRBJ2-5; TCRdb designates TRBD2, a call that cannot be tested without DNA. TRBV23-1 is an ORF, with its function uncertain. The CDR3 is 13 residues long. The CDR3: CATTRAQEETQYF.

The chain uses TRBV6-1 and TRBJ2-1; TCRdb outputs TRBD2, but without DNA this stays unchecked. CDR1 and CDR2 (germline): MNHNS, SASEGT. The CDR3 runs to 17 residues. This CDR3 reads CASSEGLARRDYNEQFF.

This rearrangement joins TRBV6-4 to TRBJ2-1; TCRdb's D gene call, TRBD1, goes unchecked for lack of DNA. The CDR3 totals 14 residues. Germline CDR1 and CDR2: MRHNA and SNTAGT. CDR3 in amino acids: CASSDSRLGDEQFF.

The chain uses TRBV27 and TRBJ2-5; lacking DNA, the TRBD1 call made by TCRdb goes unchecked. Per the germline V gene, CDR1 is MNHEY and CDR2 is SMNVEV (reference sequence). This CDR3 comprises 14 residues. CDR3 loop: CASSADLGGETQYF.

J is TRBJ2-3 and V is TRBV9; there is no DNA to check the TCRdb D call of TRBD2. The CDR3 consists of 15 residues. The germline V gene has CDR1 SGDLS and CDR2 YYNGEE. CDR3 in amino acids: CASSAAGGSTDTQYF.

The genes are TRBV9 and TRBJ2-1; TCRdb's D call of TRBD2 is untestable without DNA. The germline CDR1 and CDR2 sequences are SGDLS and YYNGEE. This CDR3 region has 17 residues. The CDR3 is CASSVGTGRDLYNEQFF.

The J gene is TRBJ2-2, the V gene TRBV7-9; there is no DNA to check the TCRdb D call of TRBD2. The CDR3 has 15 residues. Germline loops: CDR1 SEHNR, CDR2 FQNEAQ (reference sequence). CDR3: CASRRLAGAPGELFF.

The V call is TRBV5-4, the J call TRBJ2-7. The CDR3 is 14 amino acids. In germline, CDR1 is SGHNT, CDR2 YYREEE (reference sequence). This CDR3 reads CASSLEGMKDEQYF.

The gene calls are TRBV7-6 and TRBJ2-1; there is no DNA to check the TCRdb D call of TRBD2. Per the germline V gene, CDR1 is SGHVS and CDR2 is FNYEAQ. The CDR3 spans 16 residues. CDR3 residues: CASSLYERREGGEQFF. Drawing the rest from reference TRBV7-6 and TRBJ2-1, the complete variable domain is GAGVSQSPRYKVTKRGQDVALRCDPISGHVSLYWYRQALGQGPEFLTYFNYEAQQDKSGLPNDRFSAERPEGSISTLTIQRTEQRDSAMYRCASSLYERREGGEQFFGPGTRLTVL.